Shown below are 6 T cell receptor beta chains from a single sample sequenced in a study of blood T cell repertoires in COVID-19. Produced via immunoSEQ multiplex PCR; TCRdb's table is partial and in-frame only. The table shows more than 45,000 clones, with 75% to 85% occurring only once. The source material was peripheral blood. These receptors originate from a man aged 40-49 years with acute or convalescent COVID-19.

This chain connects TRBV7-9 to TRBJ1-1, with a weak D call TRBD1 (6 bases). The CDR3 covers 15 residues. V was trimmed by 1 base and J by 9 bases, leaving 18 bases between them. The V gene's germline CDR1 is SEHNR and CDR2 FQNEAQ (reference sequence). CDR3 sequence: CASSLGSTGGLQAFF. The DNA for the CDR3 is TGTGCCAGCAGCTTAGGGTCTACGGGGGGGCTACAAGCTTTCTTT.

J is TRBJ2-1 and V is TRBV7-2; 9 bases map to TRBD2. This CDR3 is 17 amino acids long. J gave up 2 bases and V 4 bases, and 9 bases lay outside the gene matches. The germline V gene encodes CDR1 SGHTA and CDR2 FQGNSA. The CDR3 coding sequence is TGTGCCAGCAGCTCCGGAGGCGGGGGGGTCCCCTACAATGAGCAGTTCTTC. Protein sequence: CASSSGGGGVPYNEQFF.

This clone was seen a single time. The chain carries TRBV7-9 and TRBJ2-3; D is perhaps TRBD1 (6 bases). Germline assignment: CDR1 SEHNR and CDR2 FQNEAQ (reference sequence). Trimming left V 5 bases short and J 4 bases short, with 16 bases between. The CDR3 consists of 15 residues. The CDR3 DNA follows: TGTGCCAGCAGCCCCGTTGGGGGCTTCGCAGATACGCAGTATTTT. This gives the protein CASSPVGGFADTQYF.

The chain is built from TRBV27 and TRBJ2-1; 8 bases line up with TRBD1. CDR3 size: 15 residues. Germline CDR1 and CDR2: MNHEY and SMNVEV (reference sequence). V was clipped by 6 bases and J by 3 bases; unmatched bases: 7. For the CDR3, the DNA is TGTGCCAGCAGCGAGGACAGGGCCCTCTACAATGAGCAGTTCTTC. Its translation is CASSEDRALYNEQFF.

There are a few counts of this clone. This rearrangement joins TRBV5-4 to TRBJ2-1; no firm D call. Per the germline V gene, CDR1 is SGHNT and CDR2 is YYREEE (reference sequence). V was pared by 4 bases and J by 7 bases, with 12 bases between. The CDR3 covers 13 residues. The CDR3 DNA reads as TGTGCCAGCAGCCTGGTGAGGTCGAATGAGCAGTTCTTC. Translation gives CASSLVRSNEQFF.

The CDR3, as DNA: TGTGCCAGCAGGAGGACTAAAGCGGGCACGGGGGAGCAGTACTTC. It translates to CASRRTKAGTGEQYF. V and J are TRBV6-5 and TRBJ2-7; the D gene is possibly TRBD2 (6 bases). The V end lost 6 bases, the J end lost 7 bases, and 22 bases lay between the germline ends. The CDR3 sequence is 15 residues long. Looked up from germline, CDR1 is MNHEY and CDR2 is SVGAGI.